The 9 T cell receptor beta chains below come from one sample, sequenced in a study of glioma-infiltrating T cells after dendritic cell vaccination. This table comes from immunoSEQ multiplex PCR, and its TCRdb copy is limited to in-frame clones, with some not included. In the table there are fewer than 75,000 clones, around 81% of which are singletons. Sequences were derived from blood, sampled before dendritic cell vaccination. The origin of the receptors is a human donor with glioblastoma.

The CDR3 DNA sequence: TGTGCCAGCAGCGCACTAGCGGGGGGGGCCGGTGCCAAAAACATTCAGTACTTC. Its translation: CASSALAGGAGAKNIQYF. The rearrangement links TRBV5-6 to TRBJ2-4, with 13 bases identical to TRBD2. CDR1 is SGHDT and CDR2 is YYEEEE in the germline V gene. This CDR3 is 18 amino acids long. V dropped 4 bases and J dropped 1; count of bases not matched to a gene: 8.

The rearrangement links TRBV2 to TRBJ2-5, with TRBD2 matching over 12 bases. Germline CDR1 reads SNHLY; CDR2 reads FYNNEI. J gave up 5 bases and V 10 bases, and 8 bases lay outside the gene matches. The CDR3 is 14 amino acids. The DNA for the CDR3 is TGTGCCACCAAGACTAGCGGGGGTGTGGAGACCCAGTACTTC. The encoded protein is CATKTSGGVETQYF.

J is TRBJ1-2 and V is TRBV5-1, with 7 bases identical to TRBD1. V lost 2 bases, J lost 4 bases, and 5 bases stayed unmatched. The CDR3 is made up of 14 amino acids. The germline CDR1 and CDR2 sequences are SGHRS and YFSETQ. CDR3 sequence (DNA): TGCGCCAGCAGCTTTTCACAGGGGCCCTATGGCTACACCTTC. Translation gives CASSFSQGPYGYTF.

The J gene is TRBJ2-1, the V gene TRBV5-4; 8 bases align to TRBD2. In germline, CDR1 is SGHNT, CDR2 YYREEE (reference sequence). V gave up 4 bases and J gave up 3 bases; unmatched junction bases: 6. The CDR3 has 15 residues. Here the CDR3 reads CASSISGMVYNEQFF. CDR3 DNA: TGTGCCAGCAGCATTAGCGGGATGGTCTACAATGAGCAGTTCTTC. Supplemented by reference TRBV5-4 and TRBJ2-1, the full variable domain reads ETGVTQSPTHLIKTRGQQVTLRCSSQSGHNTVSWYQQALGQGPQFIFQYYREEENGRGNFPPRFSGLQFPNYSSELNVNALELDDSALYLCASSISGMVYNEQFFGPGTRLTVL.

The genes are TRBV7-6 and TRBJ1-3; no definite D call. Trimming stripped 1 base from V and 0 bases from J, with 7 bases between. This CDR3 contains 15 residues. Germline loops: CDR1 SGHVS, CDR2 FNYEAQ. The CDR3 DNA reads as TGTGCCAGCAGCTTAGTAGGGAGCTCTGGAAACACCATATATTTT. Amino acids: CASSLVGSSGNTIYF.

V is TRBV7-2 and J is TRBJ1-4; 9 nucleotides align to TRBD1. The V segment lost 5 bases and the J segment 5 bases; nucleotides outside the gene matches: 12. CDR3 length: 17 residues. Germline V gene sequence: CDR1 SGHTA, CDR2 FQGNSA. The CDR3 region is CASSMRPGQGYNEKLFF. In DNA, the CDR3 is TGTGCCAGCAGCATGAGACCGGGACAGGGATACAATGAAAAACTGTTTTTT.

The chain has TRBV5-4 and TRBJ1-2; 7 bases map to TRBD1. Trimming cost V 3 bases and J 7 bases; bases outside gene matches: 12. Looked up from germline, CDR1 is SGHNT and CDR2 is YYREEE (reference sequence). The CDR3 sequence is 15 residues long. As DNA, the CDR3 is TGTGCCAGCAGCTCTGCGACAGGGATTGAGGCTGGCTACACCTTC. Encoded protein: CASSSATGIEAGYTF.

The chain uses TRBV5-1 and TRBJ1-1; D is unresolved. Germline lookup yields CDR1 SGHRS and CDR2 YFSETQ. This CDR3 comprises 15 residues. The V end was cut by 1 base, the J end by 2 bases, with 12 bases between. The CDR3 nucleotides are TGCGCCAGCAGCTTGTCCCCCGGGAGCAACACTGAAGCTTTCTTT. It is translated as CASSLSPGSNTEAFF.

J is TRBJ2-7 and V is TRBV7-2; D is possibly TRBD1 (6 bases). The V and J ends lost 5 bases and 3 bases respectively, with 8 bases between them. The CDR3 loop spans 12 amino acids. The germline gives CDR1 SGHTA, CDR2 FQGNSA. CDR3 coding DNA: TGTGCCAGCAGCCAACAGGGCTACGAGCAGTACTTC. Amino acids: CASSQQGYEQYF.